The next 2 T cell receptor beta chains were all read from a single sample in a study of control samples from healthy donors and cancer patients. Clones were read by immunoSEQ multiplex PCR, and TCRdb kept only the in-frame ones, dropping some. The top ten clones hold under 20% of a sample with roughly 88,000 clones, 90% to 95% of them seen once. Sequenced sample: blood. Receptor source: a man aged 50 to 60 in good health.

V and J are TRBV6-7 and TRBJ2-7; no firm D call. TRBV6-7 belongs to the ORF category, with a function that is uncertain. Trimming stripped 8 bases from V and 6 bases from J, with 23 bases between. This CDR3 region has 15 residues. The CDR3 coding sequence is TGTGCCAGCCCAAGAAGACTCACCCAGCCTCGCGAGCAGTACTTC. Translating it yields CASPRRLTQPREQYF.

This chain uses TRBV6-5 with TRBJ2-4; TRBD2 might be the D (5 bases). V lost 0 bases to trimming and J lost 0 bases, with 9 bases between them. This CDR3 comprises 16 residues. Per the germline V gene, CDR1 is MNHEY and CDR2 is SVGAGI. CDR3 residues: CASSYSQRIAKNIQYF. DNA of the CDR3: TGTGCCAGCAGTTACTCCCAGCGGATAGCCAAAAACATTCAGTACTTC.